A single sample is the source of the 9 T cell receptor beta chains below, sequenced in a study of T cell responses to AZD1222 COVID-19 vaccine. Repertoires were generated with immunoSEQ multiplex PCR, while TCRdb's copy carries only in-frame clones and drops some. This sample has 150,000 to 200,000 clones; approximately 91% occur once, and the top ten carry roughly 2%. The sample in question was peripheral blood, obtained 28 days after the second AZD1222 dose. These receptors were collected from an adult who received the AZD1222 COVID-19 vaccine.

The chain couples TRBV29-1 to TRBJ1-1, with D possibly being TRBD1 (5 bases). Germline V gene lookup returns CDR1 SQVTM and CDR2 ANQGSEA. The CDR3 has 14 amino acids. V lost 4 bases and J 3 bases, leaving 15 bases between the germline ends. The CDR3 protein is CSVGRGRADTEAFF. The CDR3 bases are TGCAGCGTTGGGAGGGGCAGGGCGGACACTGAAGCTTTCTTT.

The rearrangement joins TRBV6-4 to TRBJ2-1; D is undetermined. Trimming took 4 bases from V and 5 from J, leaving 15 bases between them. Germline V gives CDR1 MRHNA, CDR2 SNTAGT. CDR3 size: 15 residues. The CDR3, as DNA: TGTGCCAGCAGTGTTTCGGGTGAACGGCACAATGAGCAGTTCTTC. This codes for CASSVSGERHNEQFF.

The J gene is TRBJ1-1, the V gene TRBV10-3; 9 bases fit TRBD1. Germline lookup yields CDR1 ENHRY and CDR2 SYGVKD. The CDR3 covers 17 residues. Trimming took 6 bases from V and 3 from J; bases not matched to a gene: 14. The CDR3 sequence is CAISRRGQGNSDTEAFF. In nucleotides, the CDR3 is TGTGCCATCAGCCGGAGAGGACAGGGGAATTCGGACACTGAAGCTTTCTTT.

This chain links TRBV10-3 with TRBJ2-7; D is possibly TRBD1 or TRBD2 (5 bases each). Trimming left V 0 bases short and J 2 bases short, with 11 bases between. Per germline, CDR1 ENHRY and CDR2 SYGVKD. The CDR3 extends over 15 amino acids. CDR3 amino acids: CAISESHRDAYEQYF. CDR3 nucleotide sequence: TGTGCCATCAGTGAGTCTCATCGGGACGCCTACGAGCAGTACTTC.

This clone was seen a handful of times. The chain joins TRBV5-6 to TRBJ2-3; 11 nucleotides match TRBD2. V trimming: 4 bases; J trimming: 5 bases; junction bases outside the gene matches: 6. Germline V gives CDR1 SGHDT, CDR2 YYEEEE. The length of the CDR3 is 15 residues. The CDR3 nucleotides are TGTGCCAGCAGCATTAGCGGGGGGGCGGAAGATACGCAGTATTTT. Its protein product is CASSISGGAEDTQYF.

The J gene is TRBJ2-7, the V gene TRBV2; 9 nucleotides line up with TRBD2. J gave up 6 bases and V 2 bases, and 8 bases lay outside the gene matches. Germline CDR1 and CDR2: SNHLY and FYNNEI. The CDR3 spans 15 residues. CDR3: CASSEFAGGPGEQYF. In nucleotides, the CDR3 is TGTGCCAGCAGTGAATTCGCGGGAGGGCCGGGCGAGCAGTACTTC.

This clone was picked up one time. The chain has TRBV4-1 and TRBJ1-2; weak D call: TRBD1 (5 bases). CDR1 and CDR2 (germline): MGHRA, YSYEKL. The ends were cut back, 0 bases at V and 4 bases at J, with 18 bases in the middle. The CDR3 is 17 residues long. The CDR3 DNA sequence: TGCGCCAGCAGCCAAGAGGGACGGGGTTCCCCCTTCTATGGCTACACCTTC. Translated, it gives CASSQEGRGSPFYGYTF.

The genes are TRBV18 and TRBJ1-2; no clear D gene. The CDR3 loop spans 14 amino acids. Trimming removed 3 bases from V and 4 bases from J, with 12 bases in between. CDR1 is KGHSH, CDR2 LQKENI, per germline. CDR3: CASSPSGLSYGYTF. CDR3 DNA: TGTGCCAGCTCACCTTCCGGGCTTAGCTATGGCTACACCTTC.

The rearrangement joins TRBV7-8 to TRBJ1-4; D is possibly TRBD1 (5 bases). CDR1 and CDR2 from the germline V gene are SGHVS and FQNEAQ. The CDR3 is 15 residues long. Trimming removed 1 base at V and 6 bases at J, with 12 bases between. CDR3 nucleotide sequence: TGTGCCAGCAGCTTAGGTGGGGCTGCTTATGAAAAACTGTTTTTT. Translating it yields CASSLGGAAYEKLFF.